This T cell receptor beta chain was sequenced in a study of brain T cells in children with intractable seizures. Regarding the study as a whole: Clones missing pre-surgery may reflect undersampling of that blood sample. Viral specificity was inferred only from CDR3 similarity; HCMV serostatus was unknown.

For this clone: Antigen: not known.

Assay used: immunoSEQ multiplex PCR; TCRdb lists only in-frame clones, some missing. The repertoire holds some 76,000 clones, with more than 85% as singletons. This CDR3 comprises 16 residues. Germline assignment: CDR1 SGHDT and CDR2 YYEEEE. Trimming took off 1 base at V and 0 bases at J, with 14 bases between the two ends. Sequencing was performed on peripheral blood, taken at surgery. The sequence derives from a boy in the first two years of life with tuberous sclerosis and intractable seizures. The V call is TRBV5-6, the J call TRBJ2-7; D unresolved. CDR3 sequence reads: CASSLIQLEGSYEQYF. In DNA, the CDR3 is TGTGCCAGCAGCTTGATACAGTTAGAAGGCTCCTACGAGCAGTACTTC.